Shown below are 22 T cell receptor beta chains from a single sample sequenced in a study of blood T cells in healthy people across ages. With a J-beta primer mix and a sample-barcoded 5' primer, a second PCR ran about 6 to 11 cycles. TCRdb independently ran MiXCR on the 5' RACE reads; one entry per CDR3 protein. In the table there are 700,000 to 850,000 distinct CDR3 sequences, 36% of which are singletons. The sample was blood. Source of these receptors: a man in his late teens or twenties in good health.

This clonotype has just a few counts. This chain connects TRBV20-1 to TRBJ2-1; D unresolved. The CDR3 is 14 amino acids. Germline V gives CDR1 DFQATT, CDR2 SNEGSKA (reference sequence). Trimming left V 0 bases short and J 6 bases short, with 12 bases between. DNA for the CDR3: TGCAGTGCTAGAGATGCCCTAGAGCGCAATGAGCAGTTCTTC. This gives the protein CSARDALERNEQFF.

This clonotype was seen a few times. The chain links TRBV7-2 to TRBJ1-2; D not certain. CDR1 is SGHTA and CDR2 is FQGNSA in the germline V gene. V shed 5 bases and J shed 6 bases, with 13 bases lying between them. This CDR3 region has 13 residues. CDR3 nucleotides: TGTGCCAGCAGCCGTATCGGCAGGAATGGCTACACCTTC. This translates into CASSRIGRNGYTF.

This clonotype was seen only a few times. The V call is TRBV7-2, the J call TRBJ2-2; D call uncertain. Germline V gene data show CDR1 as SGHTA and CDR2 as FQGNSA. Deletions cut 6 bases from V and 5 bases from J, with 13 bases between. The CDR3 totals 14 residues. CDR3 nucleotide sequence: TGTGCCAGCAGGGCCTCTTATGGGACCGGGGAGCTGTTTTTT. Protein sequence: CASRASYGTGELFF.

This clonotype occurred many times. The chain employs TRBV20-1 and TRBJ1-2; D call uncertain. Between the trimmed V and J ends, which lost 6 bases and 3 bases, there was a span of 14 bases. The length of the CDR3 is 13 residues. Germline CDR1 and CDR2: DFQATT and SNEGSKA (reference sequence). Written as DNA, the CDR3 is TGCAGTGCAGGGTTGGGCCAGTACTATGGCTACACCTTC. Amino acid sequence: CSAGLGQYYGYTF.

A note on this clonotype: A single base separates this from a much larger clone, so it may be a read error. V is TRBV7-2 and J is TRBJ2-1, with 7 bases identical to TRBD2. The V gene end was trimmed by 0 bases and the J gene end by 7 bases; junction bases not matched to a gene: 9. CDR1 and CDR2 (germline): SGHTA, FQGNSA. This CDR3 is 16 amino acids long. CDR3 in amino acids: CASSLAGGLGKNEQFF. CDR3 coding DNA: TGTGCCAGCAGCTTAGCCGGGGGGTTAGGGAAGAATGAGCAGTTCTTC.

This clonotype was counted between two and nine times. The DNA of the CDR3 is TGCAGTGCCTTCTCAAGACCTAGCACAGATACGCAGTATTTT. It is translated as CSAFSRPSTDTQYF. The chain employs TRBV20-1 and TRBJ2-3; no reliable D call. Germline assignment: CDR1 DFQATT and CDR2 SNEGSKA (reference sequence). The CDR3 runs 14 residues. Trimming left V 6 bases short and J 0 bases short, with 13 bases between.

This chain connects TRBV7-9 to TRBJ1-2; no clear D gene. V was trimmed by 5 bases and J by 5 bases, leaving 18 bases between them. Germline V lookup: CDR1 SEHNR, CDR2 FQNEAQ (reference sequence). There are 15 residues in the CDR3. In DNA form, the CDR3 reads TGTGCCAGCAGCCCGGCAGGCCAACCGATGTATGGCTACACCTTC. Encoded protein: CASSPAGQPMYGYTF.

The gene calls are TRBV5-6 and TRBJ1-5; D is unclear. Germline V gene lookup returns CDR1 SGHDT and CDR2 YYEEEE. The CDR3 has 14 residues. Trimming stripped 5 bases from V and 5 bases from J, with 14 bases between. The CDR3 DNA is TGTGCCAGCAGACCAGAGAGTCGTTATCAGCCCCAGCATTTT. It yields the protein CASRPESRYQPQHF.

The chain employs TRBV20-1 and TRBJ2-6; TRBD1 aligns across 7 bases. Germline lookup yields CDR1 DFQATT and CDR2 SNEGSKA (reference sequence). The V and J ends lost 4 bases and 3 bases, in that order; junction bases with no gene match: 3. This CDR3 contains 14 residues. The CDR3 protein is CSATGGYGANVLTF. The CDR3 nucleotides are TGCAGTGCTACAGGGGGTTATGGGGCCAACGTCCTGACTTTC.

The V and J genes are TRBV4-3 and TRBJ2-7, with 7 nucleotides matching TRBD1. The V gene end was trimmed by 3 bases and the J gene end by 7 bases; junction bases not matched to a gene: 9. Germline-derived CDR1 and CDR2 are LGHNA and YSLEER. The CDR3 length is 14 residues. CDR3 region: CASSHGTAKREQYF. The DNA of the CDR3 is TGCGCCAGCAGCCACGGGACAGCCAAGCGGGAGCAGTACTTC.

The chain combines TRBV27 with TRBJ1-1; possible D gene TRBD1, 6 bases. The germline V and J ends were trimmed by 4 bases and 0 bases, with 12 bases remaining between them. This CDR3 contains 15 residues. Germline V gene sequence: CDR1 MNHEY, CDR2 SMNVEV (reference sequence). CDR3 DNA: TGTGCCAGCAGTTCTCAGGGGACTGTGAACACTGAAGCTTTCTTT. Residues: CASSSQGTVNTEAFF.

Points on this clonotype: With a much larger clone just one base away, this may be a read error. The V gene is TRBV11-2, the J gene TRBJ2-5; D gene ambiguous. Near its end, the DNA agrees better with TRBJ2-7, so the J call may be wrong. Germline V CDR1 and CDR2: SGHAT, FQNNGV. This CDR3 contains 14 residues. The CDR3 is CASSVGRVSYEQYF. The CDR3 nucleotides read TGTGCCAGCAGCGTAGGTCGGGTGTCTTACGAGCAGTACTTC.

The CDR3 is CASSYYGGRNEQYF. CDR3 nucleotide sequence: TGTGCCAGCAGTTATTATGGGGGTCGTAATGAGCAGTACTTC. The J gene is TRBJ2-5, the V gene TRBV6-5; either TRBD1 or TRBD2 may fit D (5 bases each). The CDR3 has 14 amino acids. V was cut by 3 bases and J by 11 bases, with 19 bases left in between. Looked up from germline, CDR1 is MNHEY and CDR2 is SVGAGI.

The chain recombines TRBV4-2 with TRBJ2-5; D gene uncertain. The DNA end is a closer match to TRBJ2-7, so the J assignment may be wrong. The length of the CDR3 is 14 residues. The germline CDR1 and CDR2 sequences are LGHNA and YNFKEQ. CDR3 bases: TGTGCCAGCAGCCAAGAAAGGACGGACTACGAGCAGTACTTC. Protein: CASSQERTDYEQYF.

In this sample, this clonotype turned up a few times. The chain recombines TRBV6-6 with TRBJ1-6; possible D gene TRBD1, 5 bases. The germline V and J ends were trimmed by 7 bases and 9 bases, with 13 bases remaining between them. CDR3 length: 13 residues. Germline CDR1 is MNHNY and CDR2 is SVGAGI (reference sequence). Here the CDR3 DNA reads TGTGCCAGCACTCCTGACAGTGCTTCACCCCTCCACTTT. Translated, it gives CASTPDSASPLHF.

Ten or more counts support this clonotype. The CDR3 reads CASSSRISDTQYF. As DNA, the CDR3 is TGTGCCAGCAGTTCCAGAATATCAGATACGCAGTATTTT. This sequence joins TRBV6-5 and TRBJ2-3; D is unresolved. Trimming cost V 4 bases and J 4 bases, with 9 bases left between them. The germline CDR1 and CDR2 sequences are MNHEY and SVGAGI. CDR3 size: 13 residues.

The chain recombines TRBV7-8 with TRBJ1-1, with 8 nucleotides matching TRBD1. Per germline, CDR1 SGHVS and CDR2 FQNEAQ. V lost 9 bases and J lost 4; bases outside the gene matches: 10. The CDR3 has 14 amino acids. The CDR3 sequence: CASRLGQASTEAFF. The CDR3 coding sequence is TGTGCCAGTCGATTGGGACAGGCCAGCACTGAAGCTTTCTTT.

The chain links TRBV4-1 to TRBJ1-1; D is ambiguous. CDR3 length: 15 residues. CDR1 and CDR2 (germline): MGHRA, YSYEKL. Trimming shortened V by 5 bases and J by 1 base, and 14 bases separated the two germline ends. The CDR3, as DNA: TGCGCCAGCAGCGAGGACTGGAGGGAGAACACTGAAGCTTTCTTT. Translation: CASSEDWRENTEAFF.

This clonotype was seen more than once but under ten times. This chain links TRBV12-3 or TRBV12-4 with TRBJ1-5; a weak D match, TRBD1 (6 bases). The V gene lost 7 bases and the J gene lost 0 bases, with 16 bases spanning the gap. The CDR3 extends over 16 amino acids. The CDR3 DNA reads as TGTGCCAGCACACAGGGCTCGCTGAATAGCAATCAGCCCCAGCATTTT. This gives the protein CASTQGSLNSNQPQHF.

This clonotype was counted at least ten times. The chain is built from TRBV12-3 or TRBV12-4 and TRBJ2-7; 8 bases match TRBD2. This CDR3 has 15 residues. The J segment lost 1 base and the V segment lost 5 bases, leaving 7 bases of the junction unmatched. CDR3 sequence reads: CASSVGGGPSYEQYF. The CDR3, as DNA: TGTGCCAGCAGTGTCGGGGGGGGACCTTCCTACGAGCAGTACTTC.

The chain has TRBV2 and TRBJ2-7; 9 bases line up with TRBD1. V dropped 7 bases and J dropped 3; count of bases not matched to a gene: 4. Germline V gene lookup returns CDR1 SNHLY and CDR2 FYNNEI. This CDR3 has 13 residues. The CDR3 reads CASTGDRVYEQYF. The CDR3 nucleotides read TGTGCCAGCACCGGGGACAGGGTCTACGAGCAGTACTTC.

The chain recombines TRBV7-8 with TRBJ2-3, with D unclear. The CDR3 length is 14 residues. The V and J ends lost 4 bases and 4 bases respectively, with 12 bases between them. CDR1 is SGHVS and CDR2 is FQNEAQ in the germline V gene. CDR3 region: CASSSHPASDTQYF. Written as DNA, the CDR3 is TGTGCCAGCAGCTCCCACCCTGCGTCAGATACGCAGTATTTT. Drawing the rest from reference TRBV7-8 and TRBJ2-3, the complete variable domain is GAGVSQSPRYKVAKRGQDVALRCDPISGHVSLFWYQQALGQGPEFLTYFQNEAQLDKSGLPSDRFFAERPEGSVSTLKIQRTQQEDSAVYLCASSSHPASDTQYFGPGTRLTVL.